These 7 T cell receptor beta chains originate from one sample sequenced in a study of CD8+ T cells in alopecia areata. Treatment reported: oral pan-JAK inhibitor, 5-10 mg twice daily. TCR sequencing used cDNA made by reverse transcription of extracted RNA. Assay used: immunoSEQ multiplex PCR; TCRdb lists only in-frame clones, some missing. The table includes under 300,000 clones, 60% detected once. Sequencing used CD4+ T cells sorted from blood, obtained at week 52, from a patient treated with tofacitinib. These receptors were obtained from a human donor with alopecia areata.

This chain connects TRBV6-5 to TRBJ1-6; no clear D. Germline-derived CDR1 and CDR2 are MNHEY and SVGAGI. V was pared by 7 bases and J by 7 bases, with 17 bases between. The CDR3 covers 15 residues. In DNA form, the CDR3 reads TGTGCCAGCACCACAATAGGGTCTCTAAATTCACCCCTCCACTTT. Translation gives CASTTIGSLNSPLHF.

The CDR3 loop is CASSPGPADTQYF. The DNA for the CDR3 is TGTGCCAGCAGCCCGGGACCGGCAGATACGCAGTATTTT. The chain has TRBV7-2 and TRBJ2-3; D might be TRBD1 or TRBD2, each matching 5 bases. The V gene's germline CDR1 is SGHTA and CDR2 FQGNSA. Trimming removed 5 bases from V and 4 bases from J, with 10 bases in between. This CDR3 is built from 13 residues.

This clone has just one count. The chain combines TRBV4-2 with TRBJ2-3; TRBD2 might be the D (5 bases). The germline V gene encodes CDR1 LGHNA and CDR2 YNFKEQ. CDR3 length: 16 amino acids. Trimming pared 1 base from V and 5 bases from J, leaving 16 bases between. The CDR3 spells CASSQAVAPGGDTQYF. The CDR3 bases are TGTGCCAGCAGCCAAGCGGTGGCACCCGGAGGAGATACGCAGTATTTT.

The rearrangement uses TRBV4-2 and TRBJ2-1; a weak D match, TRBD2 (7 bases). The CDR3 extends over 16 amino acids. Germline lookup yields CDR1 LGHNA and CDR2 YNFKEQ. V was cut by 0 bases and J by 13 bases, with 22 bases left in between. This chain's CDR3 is CASSQDSSGGGRLQFF. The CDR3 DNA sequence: TGTGCCAGCAGCCAAGATTCTTCAGGCGGGGGCCGACTTCAGTTCTTC.

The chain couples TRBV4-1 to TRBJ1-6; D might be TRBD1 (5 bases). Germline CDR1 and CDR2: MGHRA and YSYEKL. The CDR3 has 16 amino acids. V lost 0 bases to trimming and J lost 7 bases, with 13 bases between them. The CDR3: CASSQDLGVPNSPLHF. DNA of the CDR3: TGCGCCAGCAGCCAAGATTTGGGGGTTCCCAATTCACCCCTCCACTTT.

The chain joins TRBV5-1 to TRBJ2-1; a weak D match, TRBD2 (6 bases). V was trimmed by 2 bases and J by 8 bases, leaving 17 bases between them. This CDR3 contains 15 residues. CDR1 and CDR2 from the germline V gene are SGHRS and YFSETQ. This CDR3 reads CASSLPRASVDEQFF. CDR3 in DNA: TGCGCCAGCAGCTTACCCCGGGCTAGCGTGGATGAGCAGTTCTTC.

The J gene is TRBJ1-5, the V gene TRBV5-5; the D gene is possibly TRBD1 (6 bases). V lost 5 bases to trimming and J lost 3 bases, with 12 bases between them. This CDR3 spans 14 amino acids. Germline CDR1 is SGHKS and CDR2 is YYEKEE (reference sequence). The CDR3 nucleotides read TGTGCCAGCAGTGACAGGCGATACAATCAGCCCCAGCATTTT. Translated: CASSDRRYNQPQHF.